This T cell receptor (beta chain) was found in a study of identical twins. Study-level findings and limits: Invariant T cells like MAIT and iNKT could partly confound the zero-insertion analyses. The study found weaker excess twin sharing in beta out-of-frame sequences.

A universal primer site arose from template switching, and cDNA bore unique molecular identifiers. In TCRdb, the 5' RACE reads were re-called with MiXCR into one record per CDR3 protein. This sample has about 570,000 distinct CDR3 sequences, with more than 9% found just once. A word on this clonotype: Its antigen is not known.

The CDR3 runs to 13 residues. V lost 4 bases and J 7 bases, leaving 11 bases between the germline ends. This sample was shared with a second study, whose subject was yellow fever vaccine responses in identical twins. That work adds: Twins reportedly appeared to share part of their vaccine T cell response while keeping part individual.

This chain links TRBV12-3 or TRBV12-4 with TRBJ2-1; perhaps TRBD2 as D (5 bases). The sequenced sample consisted of PBMCs. This clonotype originated in a young woman in good health. CDR3 amino acids: CASSWELGNEQFF. CDR3 coding DNA: TGTGCCAGCAGTTGGGAGCTGGGGAATGAGCAGTTCTTC.